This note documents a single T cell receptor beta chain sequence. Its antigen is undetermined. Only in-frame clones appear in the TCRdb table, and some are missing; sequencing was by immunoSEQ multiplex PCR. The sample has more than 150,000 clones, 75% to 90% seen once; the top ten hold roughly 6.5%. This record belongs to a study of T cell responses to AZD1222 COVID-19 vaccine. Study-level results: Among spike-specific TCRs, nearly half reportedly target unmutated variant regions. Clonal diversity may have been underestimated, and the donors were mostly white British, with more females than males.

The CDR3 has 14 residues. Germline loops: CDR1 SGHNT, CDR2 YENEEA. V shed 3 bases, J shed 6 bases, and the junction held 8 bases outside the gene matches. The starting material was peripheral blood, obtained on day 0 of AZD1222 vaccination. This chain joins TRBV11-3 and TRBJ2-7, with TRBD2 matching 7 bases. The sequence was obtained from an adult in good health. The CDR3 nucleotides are TGTGCCAGCAGCTTGGGGGAGGGGCGTAGCGAGCAGTACTTC. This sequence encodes CASSLGEGRSEQYF.